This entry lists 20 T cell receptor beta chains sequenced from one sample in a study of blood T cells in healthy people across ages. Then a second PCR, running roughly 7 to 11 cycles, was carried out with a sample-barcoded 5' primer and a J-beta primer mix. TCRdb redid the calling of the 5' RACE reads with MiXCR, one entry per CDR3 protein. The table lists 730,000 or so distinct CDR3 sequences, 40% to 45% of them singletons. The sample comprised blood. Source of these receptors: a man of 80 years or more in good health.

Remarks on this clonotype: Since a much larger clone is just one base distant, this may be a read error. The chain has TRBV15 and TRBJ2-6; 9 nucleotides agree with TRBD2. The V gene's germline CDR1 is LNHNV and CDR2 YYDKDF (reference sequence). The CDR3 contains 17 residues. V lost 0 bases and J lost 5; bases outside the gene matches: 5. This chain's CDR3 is CATSRDLAGNRANVLTF. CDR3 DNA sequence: TGTGCCACCAGCAGAGATCTAGCGGGAAACAGGGCCAACGTCCTGACTTTC. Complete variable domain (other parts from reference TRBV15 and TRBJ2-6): DAMVIQNPRYQVTQFGKPVTLSCSQTLNHNVMYWYQQKSSQAPKLLFHYYDKDFNNEADTPDNFQSRRPNTSFCFLDIRSPGLGDTAMYLCATSRDLAGNRANVLTFGAGSRLTVL.

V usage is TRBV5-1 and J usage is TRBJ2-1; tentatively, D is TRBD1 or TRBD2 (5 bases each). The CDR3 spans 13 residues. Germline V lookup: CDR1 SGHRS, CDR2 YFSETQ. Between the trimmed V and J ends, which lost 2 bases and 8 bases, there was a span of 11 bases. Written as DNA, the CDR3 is TGCGCCAGCAGCTTTTCTGGGGACCATGAGCAGTTCTTC. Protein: CASSFSGDHEQFF.

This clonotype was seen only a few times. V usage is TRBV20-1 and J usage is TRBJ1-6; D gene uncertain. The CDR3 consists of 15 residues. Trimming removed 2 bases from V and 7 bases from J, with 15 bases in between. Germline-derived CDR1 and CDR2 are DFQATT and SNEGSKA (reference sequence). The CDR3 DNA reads TGCAGTGCTAGAAGAGCGGAAAGAATGAATTCACCCCTCCACTTT. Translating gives CSARRAERMNSPLHF.

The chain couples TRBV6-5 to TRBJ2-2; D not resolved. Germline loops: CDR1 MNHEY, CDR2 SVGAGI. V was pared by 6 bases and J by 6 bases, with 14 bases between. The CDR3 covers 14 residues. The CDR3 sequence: CASSPEVVAGELFF. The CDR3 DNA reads TGTGCCAGCAGCCCCGAGGTAGTCGCCGGGGAGCTGTTTTTT.

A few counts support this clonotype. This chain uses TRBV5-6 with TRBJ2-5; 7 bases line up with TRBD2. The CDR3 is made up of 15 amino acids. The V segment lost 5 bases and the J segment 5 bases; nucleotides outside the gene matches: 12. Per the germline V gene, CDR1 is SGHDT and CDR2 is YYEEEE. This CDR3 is CASSPPSGIIETQYF. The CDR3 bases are TGTGCCAGCAGTCCCCCCAGCGGGATTATTGAGACCCAGTACTTC.

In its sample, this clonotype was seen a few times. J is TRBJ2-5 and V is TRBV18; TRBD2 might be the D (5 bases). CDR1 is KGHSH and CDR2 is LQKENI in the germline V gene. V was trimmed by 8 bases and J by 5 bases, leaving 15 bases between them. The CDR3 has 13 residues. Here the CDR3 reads CASSLGLRETQYF. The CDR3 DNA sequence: TGTGCCAGCAGCTTAGGACTTCGGGAGACCCAGTACTTC.

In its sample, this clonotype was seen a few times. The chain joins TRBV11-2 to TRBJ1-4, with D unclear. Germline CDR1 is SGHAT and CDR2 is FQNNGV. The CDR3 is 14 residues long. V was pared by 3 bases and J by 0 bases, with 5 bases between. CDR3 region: CASSFSATNEKLFF. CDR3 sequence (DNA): TGTGCCAGCAGCTTTAGTGCAACTAATGAAAAACTGTTTTTT.

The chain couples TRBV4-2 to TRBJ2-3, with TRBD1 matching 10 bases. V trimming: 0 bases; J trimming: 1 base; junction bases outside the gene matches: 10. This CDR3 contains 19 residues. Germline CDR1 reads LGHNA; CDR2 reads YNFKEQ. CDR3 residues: CASSQDPLPGTGGTDTQYF. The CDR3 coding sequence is TGTGCCAGCAGCCAAGACCCCCTCCCCGGGACAGGGGGCACAGATACGCAGTATTTT.

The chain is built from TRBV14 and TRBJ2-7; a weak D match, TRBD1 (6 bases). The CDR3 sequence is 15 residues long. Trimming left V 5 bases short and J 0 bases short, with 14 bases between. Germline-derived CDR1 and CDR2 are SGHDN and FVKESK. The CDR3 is CASSGTPRSSYEQYF. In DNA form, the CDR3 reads TGTGCCAGCAGCGGGACACCGAGAAGCTCCTACGAGCAGTACTTC. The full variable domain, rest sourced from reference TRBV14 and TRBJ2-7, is EAGVTQFPSHSVIEKGQTVTLRCDPISGHDNLYWYRRVMGKEIKFLLHFVKESKQDESGMPNNRFLAERTGGTYSTLKVQPAELEDSGVYFCASSGTPRSSYEQYFGPGTRLTVT.

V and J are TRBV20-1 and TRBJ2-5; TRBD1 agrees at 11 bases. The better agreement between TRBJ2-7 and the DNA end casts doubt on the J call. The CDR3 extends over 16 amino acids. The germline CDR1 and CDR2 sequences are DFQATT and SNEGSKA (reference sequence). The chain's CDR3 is CSARRGGQGAQYEQYF. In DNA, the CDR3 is TGCAGTGCTAGACGAGGAGGACAGGGGGCGCAGTACGAGCAGTACTTC.

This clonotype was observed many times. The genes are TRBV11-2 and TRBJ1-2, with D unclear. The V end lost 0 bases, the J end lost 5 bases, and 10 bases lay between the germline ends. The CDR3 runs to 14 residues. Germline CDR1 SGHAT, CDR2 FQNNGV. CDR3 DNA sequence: TGTGCCAGCAGCTTAGATCTGGGAGGGTATGGCTACACCTTC. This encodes CASSLDLGGYGYTF.

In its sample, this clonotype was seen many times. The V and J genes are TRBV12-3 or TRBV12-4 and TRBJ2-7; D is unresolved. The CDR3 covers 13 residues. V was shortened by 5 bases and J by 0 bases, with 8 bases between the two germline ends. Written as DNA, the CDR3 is TGTGCCAGCAGTCCCCCAGGCTCCTACGAGCAGTACTTC. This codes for CASSPPGSYEQYF.

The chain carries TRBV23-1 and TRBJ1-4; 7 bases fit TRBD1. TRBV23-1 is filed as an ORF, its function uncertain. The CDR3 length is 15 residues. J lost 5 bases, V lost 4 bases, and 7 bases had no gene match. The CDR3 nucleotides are TGCGCCAGCAGTCCCCCCGGGACAGTAAATGAAAAACTGTTTTTT. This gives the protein CASSPPGTVNEKLFF.

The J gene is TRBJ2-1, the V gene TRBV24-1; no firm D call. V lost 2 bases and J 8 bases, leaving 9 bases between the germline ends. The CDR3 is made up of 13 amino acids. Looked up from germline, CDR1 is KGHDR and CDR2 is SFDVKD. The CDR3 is CATSDSPGDEQFF. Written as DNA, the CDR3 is TGTGCCACCAGTGATTCACCTGGGGATGAGCAGTTCTTC.

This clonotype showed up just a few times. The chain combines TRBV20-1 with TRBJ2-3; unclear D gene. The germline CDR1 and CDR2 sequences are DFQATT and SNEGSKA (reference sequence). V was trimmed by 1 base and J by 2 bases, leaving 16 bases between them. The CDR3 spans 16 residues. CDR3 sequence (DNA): TGCAGTGCTAGAGCTCTCCCGTCCCCAAACACAGATACGCAGTATTTT. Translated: CSARALPSPNTDTQYF.

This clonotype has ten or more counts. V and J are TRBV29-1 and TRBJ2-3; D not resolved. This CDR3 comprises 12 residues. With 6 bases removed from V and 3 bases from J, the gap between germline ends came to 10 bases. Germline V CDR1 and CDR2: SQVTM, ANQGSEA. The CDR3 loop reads CSVGIGTDTQYF. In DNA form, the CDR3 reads TGCAGCGTGGGAATAGGGACAGATACGCAGTATTTT.

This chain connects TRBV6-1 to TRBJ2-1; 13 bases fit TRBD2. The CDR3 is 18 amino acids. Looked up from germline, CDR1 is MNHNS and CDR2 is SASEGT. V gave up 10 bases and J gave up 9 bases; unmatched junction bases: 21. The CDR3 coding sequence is TGTGCCACCATCCCGGGACTAGCGGGACCATTGGACTTCGGTGAGCAGTTCTTC. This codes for CATIPGLAGPLDFGEQFF.

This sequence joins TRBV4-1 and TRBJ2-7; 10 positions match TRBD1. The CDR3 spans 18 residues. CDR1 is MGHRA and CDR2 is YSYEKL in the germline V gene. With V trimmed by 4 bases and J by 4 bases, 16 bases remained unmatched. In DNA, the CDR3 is TGCGCCAGCAGCCCGAACCTGATGAGACAGGGGGCAGGGTACGAGCAGTACTTC. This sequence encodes CASSPNLMRQGAGYEQYF.

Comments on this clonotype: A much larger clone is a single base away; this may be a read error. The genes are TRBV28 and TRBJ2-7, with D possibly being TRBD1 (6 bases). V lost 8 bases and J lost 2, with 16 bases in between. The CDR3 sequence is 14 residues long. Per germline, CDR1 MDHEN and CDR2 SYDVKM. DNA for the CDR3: TGTGCCAGCGAAGGGATAGGGGGAACCTACGAGCAGTACTTC. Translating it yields CASEGIGGTYEQYF.

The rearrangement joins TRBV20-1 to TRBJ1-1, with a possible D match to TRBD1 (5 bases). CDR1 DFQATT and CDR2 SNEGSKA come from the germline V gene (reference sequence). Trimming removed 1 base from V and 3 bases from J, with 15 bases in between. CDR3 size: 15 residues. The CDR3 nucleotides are TGCAGTGCTAGAGTAGTGGAAGGGGCGGACACTGAAGCTTTCTTT. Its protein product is CSARVVEGADTEAFF.